Below are 27 T cell receptor beta chains sequenced from a single sample in a study of Graves' ophthalmopathy and Graves' hyperthyroidism (dated by TCRdb to the late 2010s). Sequenced on an Illumina HiSeq 2000. TCR beta CDR3 regions were amplified from RNA transcripts for repertoire sequencing. A first-round RT-PCR used HTBI primers with the Qiagen OneStep RT-PCR kit, followed by a second-round multiplex PCR, size selection and purification. The public sequencing data were trimmed at Q25 with fastp and processed into clonotypes with MiXCR by TCRdb, which kept only in-frame beta chains. CDR3 protein sequences are deduplicated, and each keeps its most common genes and DNA. Present in this sample are 350,000 to 450,000 distinct CDR3 sequences, roughly 21% of which were seen just once. Around 3.1% of the sample rests with the top ten. Material for sequencing was peripheral blood. The receptor set was obtained from a woman between 18 and 29 years old with stable Graves' hyperthyroidism. Donor details come from another sample of the same person, matched by shared clones.

The V call is TRBV12-3 or TRBV12-4, the J call TRBJ1-2; 8 bases are a match to TRBD1. There are 15 residues in the CDR3. Trimming cost V 5 bases and J 7 bases; bases outside gene matches: 12. The CDR3, as DNA: TGTGCCAGCAGTCCTGACAGGGGAGGGTTGCGTGGCTACACCTTC. Translated, it gives CASSPDRGGLRGYTF.

This clonotype was seen at least ten times. The gene calls are TRBV19 and TRBJ1-1; TRBD1 aligns across 10 bases. This CDR3 has 13 amino acids. Germline-derived CDR1 and CDR2 are LNHDA and SQIVND (reference sequence). V shed 6 bases and J 5 bases; nucleotides not matched to a gene: 3. The chain's CDR3 is CASRWDRGTEAFF. Written as DNA, the CDR3 is TGTGCCAGTAGATGGGACAGGGGTACTGAAGCTTTCTTT.

This clonotype was counted many times. The chain is built from TRBV6-1 and TRBJ1-5, with D possibly TRBD1 on 5 matching bases. Germline V lookup: CDR1 MNHNS, CDR2 SASEGT. The V and J ends lost 0 bases and 2 bases respectively, with 5 bases between them. CDR3 length: 14 amino acids. CDR3 DNA: TGTGCCAGCAGTGAAGCCAGGGGCAATCAGCCCCAGCATTTT. Protein product: CASSEARGNQPQHF.

The genes are TRBV18 and TRBJ2-5; 8 positions agree with TRBD1. The CDR3 loop spans 16 amino acids. Germline lookup yields CDR1 KGHSH and CDR2 LQKENI. V lost 3 bases and J lost 5; bases outside the gene matches: 11. The CDR3 DNA reads TGTGCCAGCTCACCGCCAATCCGACAGGGGATGGAGACCCAGTACTTC. Amino acid sequence: CASSPPIRQGMETQYF.

Ten or more counts support this clonotype. The chain combines TRBV28 with TRBJ2-2; D ambiguous. This CDR3 has 13 residues. Trimming shortened V by 7 bases and J by 4 bases, and 10 bases separated the two germline ends. The germline V gene has CDR1 MDHEN and CDR2 SYDVKM. The CDR3 here is CASTFARTGELFF. The CDR3 DNA is TGTGCCAGCACCTTTGCGCGCACCGGGGAGCTGTTTTTT.

This clonotype came up many times. V gene TRBV7-2 combines with J gene TRBJ2-5, with TRBD2 matching over 7 bases. Germline lookup yields CDR1 SGHTA and CDR2 FQGNSA. The CDR3 is made up of 14 amino acids. J lost 9 bases, V lost 5 bases, and 12 bases had no gene match. The CDR3 DNA is TGTGCCAGCAGCAGAACCCGGGACTACCAGGCCCAGTACTTC. Translated, it gives CASSRTRDYQAQYF.

This clonotype was seen repeatedly, ten times or more. The chain recombines TRBV3-1 with TRBJ2-5; 8 bases map to TRBD2. Germline loops: CDR1 LGHDT, CDR2 YNNKEL (reference sequence). This CDR3 has 17 amino acids. After removal of 0 bases from V and 0 bases from J, the junction contained 6 bases not matched to a gene. CDR3: CASSQELSSGYQETQYF. CDR3 nucleotide sequence: TGTGCCAGCAGCCAAGAATTGTCTAGCGGGTACCAAGAGACCCAGTACTTC.

Turning to this clonotype: Being one base from a much bigger clone, this may be a read error. CDR3 nucleotides: TGTTCCAGCAGTGAAGGGAAGCGAGCTTTCTTT. This encodes CSSSEGKRAFF. The J gene is TRBJ1-1, the V gene TRBV2; D not certain. The CDR3 is made up of 11 amino acids. Looked up from germline, CDR1 is SNHLY and CDR2 is FYNNEI.

This clonotype was observed a few times. The chain employs TRBV12-5 and TRBJ1-2; TRBD1 matches at 9 bases. Germline CDR1 reads LGHNT; CDR2 reads FRNRAP. J was trimmed by 3 bases and V by 0 bases; bases with no gene match: 11. The CDR3 totals 18 residues. The CDR3 loop is CASGLVHGTGSRDYGYTF. The CDR3 region has the DNA TGTGCTAGTGGTTTGGTTCACGGGACAGGGTCCCGTGACTATGGCTACACCTTC.

This clonotype was seen many times. The chain employs TRBV2 and TRBJ1-1, with 8 bases fitting TRBD1. The J segment lost 3 bases and the V segment lost 5 bases, leaving 8 bases of the junction unmatched. From germline, CDR1 is SNHLY and CDR2 FYNNEI. This CDR3 has 15 amino acids. The CDR3 region has the DNA TGTGCCAGCAGTTTGGACAGGGAAATCGACACTGAAGCTTTCTTT. Translation gives CASSLDREIDTEAFF. Complete variable domain (other parts from reference TRBV2 and TRBJ1-1): EPEVTQTPSHQVTQMGQEVILRCVPISNHLYFYWYRQILGQKVEFLVSFYNNEISEKSEIFDDQFSVERPDGSNFTLKIRSTKLEDSAMYFCASSLDREIDTEAFFGQGTRLTVV.

This chain connects TRBV10-2 to TRBJ2-7; D remains ambiguous. The CDR3 has 12 residues. The V end lost 0 bases, the J end lost 5 bases, and 5 bases lay between the germline ends. In germline, CDR1 is WSHSY, CDR2 SAAADI. In DNA form, the CDR3 reads TGCGCCAGCAGTGAGTCTTTAGACGAGCAGTACTTC. It translates to CASSESLDEQYF.

V gene TRBV12-3 or TRBV12-4 combines with J gene TRBJ1-1; D not certain. This CDR3 is built from 14 residues. The germline V and J ends were trimmed by 2 bases and 5 bases, with 12 bases remaining between them. In nucleotides, the CDR3 is TGTGCCAGCAGTTTAATCCAGGTTTCTACTGAAGCTTTCTTT. Translated, it gives CASSLIQVSTEAFF.

This clonotype was seen repeatedly, ten times or more. A much larger clone differs from this one at a single base, so this may be a read error. The J gene is TRBJ2-5, the V gene TRBV29-1; 8 bases line up with TRBD1. CDR3 length: 14 residues. Unmatched junction bases numbered 11, after V lost 7 bases and J lost 4 bases. The germline CDR1 and CDR2 sequences are SQVTM and ANQGSEA. The CDR3 protein is CSADRTGRRETQYF. The CDR3 bases are TGCAGCGCTGATCGGACAGGGCGACGAGAGACCCAGTACTTC.

The sample holds a few counts of this clonotype. The CDR3 DNA reads as TGCGCCAGCAGCTTGGAAGGACAGGGGGCCACAGATACGCAGTATTTT. Translation gives CASSLEGQGATDTQYF. This chain connects TRBV5-1 to TRBJ2-3; TRBD1 matches 11 bases. Germline CDR1 is SGHRS and CDR2 is YFSETQ. CDR3 size: 16 residues. V shed 0 bases and J 2 bases; nucleotides not matched to a gene: 2. Using reference TRBV5-1 and TRBJ2-3 for the parts outside the CDR3, the full variable domain is KAGVTQTPRYLIKTRGQQVTLSCSPISGHRSVSWYQQTPGQGLQFLFEYFSETQRNKGNFPGRFSGRQFSNSRSEMNVSTLELGDSALYLCASSLEGQGATDTQYFGPGTRLTVL.

The rearrangement uses TRBV2 and TRBJ2-7; either TRBD1 or TRBD2 may supply D (6 bases each). V gave up 4 bases and J gave up 2 bases, with 15 bases separating them. CDR3 length: 15 amino acids. Germline CDR1 SNHLY, CDR2 FYNNEI. The CDR3 spells CASSGALGGTYEQYF. CDR3 nucleotide sequence: TGTGCCAGCAGTGGGGCGTTGGGGGGCACCTACGAGCAGTACTTC.

This clonotype was picked up many times. The chain is built from TRBV12-3 or TRBV12-4 and TRBJ2-4; D remains ambiguous. Trimming took off 8 bases at V and 0 bases at J, with 11 bases between the two ends. CDR3 length: 14 amino acids. In nucleotides, the CDR3 is TGTGCCAGCCTTAATTCCCTAGCCAAAAACATTCAGTACTTC. This gives the protein CASLNSLAKNIQYF.

This clonotype was observed many times. The gene calls are TRBV5-1 and TRBJ2-7; D perhaps matches TRBD1 (5 bases). Trimming removed 4 bases at V and 7 bases at J, with 9 bases between. Germline V gives CDR1 SGHRS, CDR2 YFSETQ. The CDR3 spans 11 residues. This CDR3 reads CASSEKGEQYF. In nucleotides, the CDR3 is TGCGCCAGCAGCGAGAAGGGGGAGCAGTACTTC. Variable domain in full (rest from reference TRBV5-1 and TRBJ2-7): KAGVTQTPRYLIKTRGQQVTLSCSPISGHRSVSWYQQTPGQGLQFLFEYFSETQRNKGNFPGRFSGRQFSNSRSEMNVSTLELGDSALYLCASSEKGEQYFGPGTRLTVT.

This clonotype was seen only a few times. The junction shows a germline mismatch at one end, possibly a read error. The rearrangement links TRBV28 to TRBJ2-7; a weak D match, TRBD1 (6 bases). Germline CDR1 MDHEN, CDR2 SYDVKM. CDR3 length: 14 amino acids. CDR3 residues: CASSTGILPYDQYF. The DNA for the CDR3 is TGTGCCAGCAGTACAGGGATTTTACCCTACGATCAGTACTTC.

This clonotype was recorded a few times. V gene TRBV20-1 combines with J gene TRBJ2-7; 10 nucleotides line up with TRBD1. The CDR3 totals 14 residues. Germline V gene sequence: CDR1 DFQATT, CDR2 SNEGSKA (reference sequence). J was trimmed by 3 bases and V by 6 bases; bases with no gene match: 8. CDR3 sequence: CSAKIRDRGYEQYF. CDR3 in DNA: TGCAGTGCGAAAATCCGGGACAGGGGCTACGAGCAGTACTTC.

This clonotype was observed a handful of times. The chain is built from TRBV5-1 and TRBJ2-2; 13 bases line up with TRBD2. The CDR3 is made up of 17 amino acids. CDR1 and CDR2 (germline): SGHRS, YFSETQ. V lost 4 bases to trimming and J lost 5 bases; unmatched junction nucleotides: 8. In nucleotides, the CDR3 is TGCGCCAGCAGCGGAGGACTAGCGGGAGTAGGGACCGGGGAGCTGTTTTTT. This codes for CASSGGLAGVGTGELFF.

In this sample, this clonotype turned up once. This sequence joins TRBV20-1 and TRBJ1-2; D is uncertain. V was trimmed by 1 base and J by 9 bases, leaving 12 bases between them. The V gene's germline CDR1 is DFQATT and CDR2 SNEGSKA (reference sequence). The CDR3 spans 12 residues. CDR3 sequence (DNA): TGCAGTGCTAGAGCGGGAATCAGTAGCTACACCTTC. This sequence encodes CSARAGISSYTF.

The chain links TRBV19 to TRBJ2-6; maybe TRBD1 (6 bases). CDR1 and CDR2 (germline): LNHDA, SQIVND (reference sequence). With 4 bases removed from V and 0 bases from J, the gap between germline ends came to 13 bases. This CDR3 is built from 17 residues. DNA of the CDR3: TGTGCCAGTAGTAGACAGGTGGAACTCTCTGGGGCCAACGTCCTGACTTTC. Its translation: CASSRQVELSGANVLTF.

As concerns this clonotype: A much larger clone is a single base away; this may be a read error. The chain couples TRBV29-1 to TRBJ2-4; perhaps TRBD2 as D (6 bases). The V gene's germline CDR1 is SQVTM and CDR2 ANQGSEA. The CDR3 runs 12 residues. Trimming removed 5 bases at V and 7 bases at J, with 12 bases between. The CDR3 DNA follows: TGCAGCGTTTCCGGGGAGGAGAACATTCAGTACTTC. Its translation is CSVSGEENIQYF.

This clonotype was recorded at least ten times. The V gene is TRBV5-1, the J gene TRBJ2-5; D may be TRBD1 (5 bases). Germline CDR1 SGHRS, CDR2 YFSETQ. The CDR3 length is 13 residues. V was trimmed by 4 bases and J by 3 bases, leaving 10 bases between them. CDR3 residues: CASSGATEETQYF. CDR3 DNA sequence: TGCGCCAGCAGCGGCGCGACAGAAGAGACCCAGTACTTC.

This clonotype has a count of ten or more. This chain links TRBV14 with TRBJ1-3; D unresolved. Germline-derived CDR1 and CDR2 are SGHDN and FVKESK. V was cut by 0 bases and J by 8 bases, with 14 bases left in between. The CDR3 sequence is 15 residues long. CDR3 sequence (DNA): TGTGCCAGCAGCCAAGATCTGGGGAGGGCGGACACCATATATTTT. Amino acid sequence: CASSQDLGRADTIYF.

The sample holds a few counts of this clonotype. This chain uses TRBV4-2 with TRBJ2-7, with a possible D match to TRBD2 (6 bases). Germline V gene sequence: CDR1 LGHNA, CDR2 YNFKEQ. V gave up 1 base and J gave up 2 bases, with 12 bases separating them. The CDR3 loop spans 15 amino acids. The CDR3 sequence: CASSQAGASTYEQYF. The CDR3 nucleotides are TGTGCCAGCAGCCAAGCGGGAGCATCTACCTACGAGCAGTACTTC.

This clonotype has only a few counts. The rearrangement joins TRBV11-2 to TRBJ2-3; 7 positions match TRBD2. The V and J ends lost 4 bases and 5 bases, in that order; junction bases with no gene match: 0. Germline V gene sequence: CDR1 SGHAT, CDR2 FQNNGV. This CDR3 is 12 amino acids long. The DNA of the CDR3 is TGTGCCAGCAGCTCGGGGGGAGATACGCAGTATTTT. Encoded protein: CASSSGGDTQYF.